This T cell receptor (beta chain) derives from a study of response to subunit inactivated influenza vaccine. TCRdb redid the calling of the RT-PCR reads with MiXCR, one entry per CDR3 protein. The sample has approximately 700,000 distinct CDR3 sequences, around a sixth seen once. Study outcomes and limitations: Authors suggested seasonal influenza vaccinations each recruit few new T cells.

Per germline, CDR1 SGHTA and CDR2 FQGNSA. The CDR3 sequence is 15 residues long. V was clipped by 1 base and J by 0 bases, with 9 bases between them. Worth noting for this clonotype: What it binds is not known.

The receptor's source is a man between 45 and 60 years old who received an inactivated influenza vaccine. This chain links TRBV7-2 with TRBJ1-1, with a tentative D call TRBD1 (5 bases). The sample here was PBMCs from blood, taken 12 days after vaccination. CDR3 in amino acids: CASSLGAGMNTEAFF. The CDR3 nucleotides are TGTGCCAGCAGCTTAGGGGCAGGGATGAACACTGAAGCTTTCTTT.